This TCR beta chain appears in the sequencing data of a study of T cell responses to AZD1222 COVID-19 vaccine. Trimming removed 3 bases from V and 0 bases from J, with 4 bases in between. Germline V gives CDR1 GTSNPN, CDR2 SVGIG (reference sequence). The CDR3 is 12 amino acids. Study-level results: None of the repertoires were sampled until the peak T cell response had passed.

To note about this clone: Its antigen remains unknown.

Some clones are missing from TCRdb's copy, which holds only in-frame ones; the method was immunoSEQ multiplex PCR. The data hold 43,000 or so clones, with around 91% observed a single time. The sample was peripheral blood, taken 28 days after the second AZD1222 dose. The chain uses TRBV30 and TRBJ2-3, with D unclear. This receptor was obtained from an adult who received the AZD1222 COVID-19 vaccine. The DNA of the CDR3 is TGTGCCTGGAGCGCTAGCACAGATACGCAGTATTTT. This gives the protein CAWSASTDTQYF.